This TCR beta chain appears in the sequencing data of a study of OX40 agonist ivuxolimab in advanced cancers. Germline V CDR1 and CDR2: SGHTA, FQGNSA. The CDR3 runs to 15 residues. The data were produced by immunoSEQ multiplex PCR, yet TCRdb's version contains in-frame clones alone and is incomplete. The sample has 15,000 to 20,000 clones; about 89% are singletons. Only one count was recorded for this clone. Compared with germline, one end of the junction differs, possibly owing to a read error. This chain links TRBV7-2 with TRBJ2-7; the D gene is possibly TRBD2 (7 bases). This TCR was recovered from an adult with an advanced solid tumor such as melanoma, head and neck, liver or kidney cancer. The input for sequencing was CD4+ or CD8+ T cells sorted from blood, taken in a trial of the OX40 agonist ivuxolimab. As DNA, the CDR3 is TGCGCCAGCAGCCAAGATGACGGGGGGCCCTACGAGCAGTACTTC. Its protein product is CASSQDDGGPYEQYF.